These T cell receptor beta chains were read from a single sample in a study of vaccination and CD4 T cells after COVID-19. Their antigens are not known. A single record per CDR3 protein comes from TCRdb applying MiXCR to the PCR reads. The table includes about 9,200 distinct CDR3 sequences, more than 35% detected once. Sample: CD4+ T cells from blood, cultured in vitro. The origin of the receptors is a human donor who had recovered from COVID-19. Both conserved end residues are part of each CDR3. The D gene is left open where the match is weak. Part of the rows lack a size; the others show once, few, many or a class for expanded clones.

d_gene	v_gene	abundance	j_gene	CDR3nt	CDR3aa
-	TRBV6-1	few	TRBJ2-5	TGTGCCAGCAGTGAGCAGGGAGACGGGGAGACCCAGTACTTC	CASSEQGDGETQYF
-	TRBV6-7	few	TRBJ2-7	TGTGCCAGCAGTCCACCTCCGCATGTTACAGGGACCAACTACGAGCAGTACTTC	CASSPPPHVTGTNYEQYF
TRBD1	TRBV27	-	TRBJ1-1	TGTGCCAGCAGAGAAAGACAGGGACTTAACACTGAAGCTTTCTTT	CASRERQGLNTEAFF
-	TRBV7-8	-	TRBJ1-1	TGTGCCAGCAGCCACGAACTAGGGCGTAAGACTGAAGCTTTCTTT	CASSHELGRKTEAFF
-	TRBV27	few	TRBJ2-1	TGTGCCAGCAGTTTATGGGAGGGGGCGCGGGCCTACAATGAGCAGTTCTTC	CASSLWEGARAYNEQFF
-	TRBV20-1	-	TRBJ1-1	TGCAGTGCTAGAGGAGGGGGGAACACTGAAGCTTTCTTT	CSARGGGNTEAFF
-	TRBV27	-	TRBJ1-1	TGTGCCAGCAGTTTTAGAATAGCGGCTGGCACTGAAGCTTTCTTT	CASSFRIAAGTEAFF
-	TRBV15	-	TRBJ1-5	TGTGCCACCAGCAGAGGGGGCAGGGGAAAAGAACAGCCCCAGCATTTT	CATSRGGRGKEQPQHF
-	TRBV12-3/TRBV12-4	-	TRBJ2-3	TGTGCCACCAGTGGAGGTACAGATACGCAGTATTTT	CATSGGTDTQYF
TRBD1	TRBV15	few	TRBJ2-7	TGTGCCACCAGCAGAGCTCGGGGACAGGGGGCGGACGAGCAGTACTTC	CATSRARGQGADEQYF
TRBD2	TRBV6-1	-	TRBJ2-5	TGTGCCAGCAGGGGTAGCGGGGGTGTAGAGACCCAGTACTTC	CASRGSGGVETQYF
TRBD2	TRBV7-2	-	TRBJ2-5	TGTGCCAGCAACCAACTAGCGGGGGGGGGTGAGACCCAGTACTTC	CASNQLAGGGETQYF
-	TRBV2	-	TRBJ2-5	TGTGCCAGCAGTGACAGCCCATTACAAGAGACCCAGTACTTC	CASSDSPLQETQYF
-	TRBV2	-	TRBJ2-5	TGTGCCACCCGGGGTGGGGTGGGGGTAGGAGAGACCCAGTACTTC	CATRGGVGVGETQYF
TRBD1	TRBV15	-	TRBJ2-1	TGTGCCACCAGCAGAGATGGTACAGGGGCCTACAATGAGCAGTTCTTC	CATSRDGTGAYNEQFF
-	TRBV5-4	-	TRBJ2-1	TGTGCCAGCTCTATCCGGCGGAGCTCCTACAATGAGCAGTTCTTC	CASSIRRSSYNEQFF
-	TRBV7-9	medium-sized	TRBJ2-7	TGTGCCAGCAGCTTAACTACAGGGAGTACAACCTACGAGCAGTACTTC	CASSLTTGSTTYEQYF
-	TRBV6-4	medium-sized	TRBJ2-5	TGTGCCAGCAGAGCCAAAAAGGCTGAGACCCAGTACTTC	CASRAKKAETQYF
TRBD2	TRBV7-6	-	TRBJ2-7	TGTGCCAGCAGCCAGAGCGGGCGGGGGGACCATACTTACGAGCAGTACTTC	CASSQSGRGDHTYEQYF
-	TRBV11-3	few	TRBJ1-5	TGTGCCAGCACCCAACACTCACGAAGGGGATCTTACTATCAGCCCCAGCATTTT	CASTQHSRRGSYYQPQHF
-	TRBV7-8	-	TRBJ1-1	TGTGCCAGCAGCTTAGCGGCGAACACTGAAGCTTTCTTT	CASSLAANTEAFF
-	TRBV10-2	-	TRBJ2-7	TGCGCCAGCAGTGAGTCCGGGATAATCAACTACGAGCAGTACTTC	CASSESGIINYEQYF
-	TRBV20-1	few	TRBJ1-2	TGCAGTGCGGTAACAGGGATCGGCTATGGCTACACCTTC	CSAVTGIGYGYTF
-	TRBV9	-	TRBJ2-3	TGTGCCAGCAGCCCTGAGGGGGGGGTCGGCTATACGCAGTATTTT	CASSPEGGVGYTQYF
TRBD2	TRBV18	-	TRBJ2-5	TGTGCCAGCTCCTTCGGGACTACCCTTTTGGAGACCCAGTACTTC	CASSFGTTLLETQYF
-	TRBV6-1	few	TRBJ1-3	TGTGCCAGCCCCGTGAAGGCTGGAAACACCATATATTTT	CASPVKAGNTIYF
TRBD2	TRBV2	-	TRBJ2-5	TGTGCCAGTCGGAGTCCCGGGGGGGGCCAAGAGACCCAGTACTTC	CASRSPGGGQETQYF
-	TRBV30	few	TRBJ1-6	TGTGCCTGGAGTTCGACCAATTCACCCCTCCACTTT	CAWSSTNSPLHF
TRBD1	TRBV6-4	few	TRBJ1-2	TGTGCCAGCAGTGTATCCGCGGGACAGGGGGCCGGTGAGGTCACCTTC	CASSVSAGQGAGEVTF
TRBD1	TRBV30	few	TRBJ1-2	TGTGCCTGGAGAGTGTATCGACAGGGGGCGTACTATGGCTACACCTTC	CAWRVYRQGAYYGYTF
TRBD2	TRBV11-2	few	TRBJ2-7	TGTGCCAGCAGCCCGGTAGCGGGAAGCTACGAGCAGTACTTC	CASSPVAGSYEQYF
-	TRBV18	-	TRBJ1-1	TGTGCCAGCTCAGCACAGTGGAGTGAAGCTTTCTTT	CASSAQWSEAFF
-	TRBV27	few	TRBJ1-2	TGTGCCAGCAGTTTATGGCTCCCAACGGACAAAAGGGCAGGGAGAACTCCTAAACTATATGGCTACACCTTC	CASSLWLPTDKRAGRTPKLYGYTF
TRBD1	TRBV27	-	TRBJ2-7	TGTGCCAGCAGTCGGGGACAGTCCTACGAGCAGTACTTC	CASSRGQSYEQYF
-	TRBV18	-	TRBJ1-1	TGTGCCAGCTCACAGGGTGAGGACACTGAAGCTTTCTTT	CASSQGEDTEAFF
-	TRBV6-1	few	TRBJ2-6	TGTGCCAGCCGTGATACCCTTCGTGGGGCCAACGTCCTGACTTTC	CASRDTLRGANVLTF
-	TRBV6-5	-	TRBJ2-7	TGTGCCAGCAGTTACAACCGAGAGAGGGAGCAGTACTTC	CASSYNREREQYF
-	TRBV10-2	-	TRBJ1-1	TGCGCCAGCAGGGATCCGGGTACTGAAGCTTTCTTT	CASRDPGTEAFF
-	TRBV23-1	-	TRBJ1-5	TGCGCCAGCAGTCATTCTTCAGGGGACTTCGGGTATCCGGATCAGCCCCAGCATTTT	CASSHSSGDFGYPDQPQHF
-	TRBV2	few	TRBJ2-7	TGTGCCAGCAGTGGGTACAGGGCAGGGGAGCAGTACTTC	CASSGYRAGEQYF
TRBD1	TRBV27	few	TRBJ1-5	TGTGCCAGCAGTACCCGACAGGGAGGGGGAAATCAGCCCCAGCATTTT	CASSTRQGGGNQPQHF
-	TRBV12-3/TRBV12-4	-	TRBJ1-4	TGTGCCAGCAGTTTATCGGACAGCCCGAATGAAAAACTGTTTTTT	CASSLSDSPNEKLFF
TRBD2	TRBV5-4	-	TRBJ2-4	TGTGCCAGCAGCTTCGCGGGGGGGCCAAACATTCAGTACTTC	CASSFAGGPNIQYF
-	TRBV6-1	-	TRBJ1-5	TGTGCCAGCAGTGAACAGGGTAGCAATCAGCCCCAGCATTTT	CASSEQGSNQPQHF
-	TRBV24-1	-	TRBJ1-5	TGTGCCACCAGTGAATCAGGGTCGAATCAGCCCCAGCATTTT	CATSESGSNQPQHF
-	TRBV5-4	-	TRBJ2-6	TGTGCCAGCCCAGGTACTGGGGTTCCTACTGGGGCCAACGTCCTGACTTTC	CASPGTGVPTGANVLTF
-	TRBV11-1	-	TRBJ1-2	TGTGCCAGCAGCTCTTCGGAGGGCGCTGGCGGAGAAGGCTACACCTTC	CASSSSEGAGGEGYTF
TRBD1	TRBV6-2/TRBV6-3	-	TRBJ1-6	TGTGCCAGCAGCCCGATCAGGCCGGGACAGGGGTTTTCACCCCTCCACTTT	CASSPIRPGQGFSPLHF
-	TRBV18	-	TRBJ2-7	TGTGCCAGCTCACCAGATCAGGTGGGCCACGAGCAGTACTTC	CASSPDQVGHEQYF